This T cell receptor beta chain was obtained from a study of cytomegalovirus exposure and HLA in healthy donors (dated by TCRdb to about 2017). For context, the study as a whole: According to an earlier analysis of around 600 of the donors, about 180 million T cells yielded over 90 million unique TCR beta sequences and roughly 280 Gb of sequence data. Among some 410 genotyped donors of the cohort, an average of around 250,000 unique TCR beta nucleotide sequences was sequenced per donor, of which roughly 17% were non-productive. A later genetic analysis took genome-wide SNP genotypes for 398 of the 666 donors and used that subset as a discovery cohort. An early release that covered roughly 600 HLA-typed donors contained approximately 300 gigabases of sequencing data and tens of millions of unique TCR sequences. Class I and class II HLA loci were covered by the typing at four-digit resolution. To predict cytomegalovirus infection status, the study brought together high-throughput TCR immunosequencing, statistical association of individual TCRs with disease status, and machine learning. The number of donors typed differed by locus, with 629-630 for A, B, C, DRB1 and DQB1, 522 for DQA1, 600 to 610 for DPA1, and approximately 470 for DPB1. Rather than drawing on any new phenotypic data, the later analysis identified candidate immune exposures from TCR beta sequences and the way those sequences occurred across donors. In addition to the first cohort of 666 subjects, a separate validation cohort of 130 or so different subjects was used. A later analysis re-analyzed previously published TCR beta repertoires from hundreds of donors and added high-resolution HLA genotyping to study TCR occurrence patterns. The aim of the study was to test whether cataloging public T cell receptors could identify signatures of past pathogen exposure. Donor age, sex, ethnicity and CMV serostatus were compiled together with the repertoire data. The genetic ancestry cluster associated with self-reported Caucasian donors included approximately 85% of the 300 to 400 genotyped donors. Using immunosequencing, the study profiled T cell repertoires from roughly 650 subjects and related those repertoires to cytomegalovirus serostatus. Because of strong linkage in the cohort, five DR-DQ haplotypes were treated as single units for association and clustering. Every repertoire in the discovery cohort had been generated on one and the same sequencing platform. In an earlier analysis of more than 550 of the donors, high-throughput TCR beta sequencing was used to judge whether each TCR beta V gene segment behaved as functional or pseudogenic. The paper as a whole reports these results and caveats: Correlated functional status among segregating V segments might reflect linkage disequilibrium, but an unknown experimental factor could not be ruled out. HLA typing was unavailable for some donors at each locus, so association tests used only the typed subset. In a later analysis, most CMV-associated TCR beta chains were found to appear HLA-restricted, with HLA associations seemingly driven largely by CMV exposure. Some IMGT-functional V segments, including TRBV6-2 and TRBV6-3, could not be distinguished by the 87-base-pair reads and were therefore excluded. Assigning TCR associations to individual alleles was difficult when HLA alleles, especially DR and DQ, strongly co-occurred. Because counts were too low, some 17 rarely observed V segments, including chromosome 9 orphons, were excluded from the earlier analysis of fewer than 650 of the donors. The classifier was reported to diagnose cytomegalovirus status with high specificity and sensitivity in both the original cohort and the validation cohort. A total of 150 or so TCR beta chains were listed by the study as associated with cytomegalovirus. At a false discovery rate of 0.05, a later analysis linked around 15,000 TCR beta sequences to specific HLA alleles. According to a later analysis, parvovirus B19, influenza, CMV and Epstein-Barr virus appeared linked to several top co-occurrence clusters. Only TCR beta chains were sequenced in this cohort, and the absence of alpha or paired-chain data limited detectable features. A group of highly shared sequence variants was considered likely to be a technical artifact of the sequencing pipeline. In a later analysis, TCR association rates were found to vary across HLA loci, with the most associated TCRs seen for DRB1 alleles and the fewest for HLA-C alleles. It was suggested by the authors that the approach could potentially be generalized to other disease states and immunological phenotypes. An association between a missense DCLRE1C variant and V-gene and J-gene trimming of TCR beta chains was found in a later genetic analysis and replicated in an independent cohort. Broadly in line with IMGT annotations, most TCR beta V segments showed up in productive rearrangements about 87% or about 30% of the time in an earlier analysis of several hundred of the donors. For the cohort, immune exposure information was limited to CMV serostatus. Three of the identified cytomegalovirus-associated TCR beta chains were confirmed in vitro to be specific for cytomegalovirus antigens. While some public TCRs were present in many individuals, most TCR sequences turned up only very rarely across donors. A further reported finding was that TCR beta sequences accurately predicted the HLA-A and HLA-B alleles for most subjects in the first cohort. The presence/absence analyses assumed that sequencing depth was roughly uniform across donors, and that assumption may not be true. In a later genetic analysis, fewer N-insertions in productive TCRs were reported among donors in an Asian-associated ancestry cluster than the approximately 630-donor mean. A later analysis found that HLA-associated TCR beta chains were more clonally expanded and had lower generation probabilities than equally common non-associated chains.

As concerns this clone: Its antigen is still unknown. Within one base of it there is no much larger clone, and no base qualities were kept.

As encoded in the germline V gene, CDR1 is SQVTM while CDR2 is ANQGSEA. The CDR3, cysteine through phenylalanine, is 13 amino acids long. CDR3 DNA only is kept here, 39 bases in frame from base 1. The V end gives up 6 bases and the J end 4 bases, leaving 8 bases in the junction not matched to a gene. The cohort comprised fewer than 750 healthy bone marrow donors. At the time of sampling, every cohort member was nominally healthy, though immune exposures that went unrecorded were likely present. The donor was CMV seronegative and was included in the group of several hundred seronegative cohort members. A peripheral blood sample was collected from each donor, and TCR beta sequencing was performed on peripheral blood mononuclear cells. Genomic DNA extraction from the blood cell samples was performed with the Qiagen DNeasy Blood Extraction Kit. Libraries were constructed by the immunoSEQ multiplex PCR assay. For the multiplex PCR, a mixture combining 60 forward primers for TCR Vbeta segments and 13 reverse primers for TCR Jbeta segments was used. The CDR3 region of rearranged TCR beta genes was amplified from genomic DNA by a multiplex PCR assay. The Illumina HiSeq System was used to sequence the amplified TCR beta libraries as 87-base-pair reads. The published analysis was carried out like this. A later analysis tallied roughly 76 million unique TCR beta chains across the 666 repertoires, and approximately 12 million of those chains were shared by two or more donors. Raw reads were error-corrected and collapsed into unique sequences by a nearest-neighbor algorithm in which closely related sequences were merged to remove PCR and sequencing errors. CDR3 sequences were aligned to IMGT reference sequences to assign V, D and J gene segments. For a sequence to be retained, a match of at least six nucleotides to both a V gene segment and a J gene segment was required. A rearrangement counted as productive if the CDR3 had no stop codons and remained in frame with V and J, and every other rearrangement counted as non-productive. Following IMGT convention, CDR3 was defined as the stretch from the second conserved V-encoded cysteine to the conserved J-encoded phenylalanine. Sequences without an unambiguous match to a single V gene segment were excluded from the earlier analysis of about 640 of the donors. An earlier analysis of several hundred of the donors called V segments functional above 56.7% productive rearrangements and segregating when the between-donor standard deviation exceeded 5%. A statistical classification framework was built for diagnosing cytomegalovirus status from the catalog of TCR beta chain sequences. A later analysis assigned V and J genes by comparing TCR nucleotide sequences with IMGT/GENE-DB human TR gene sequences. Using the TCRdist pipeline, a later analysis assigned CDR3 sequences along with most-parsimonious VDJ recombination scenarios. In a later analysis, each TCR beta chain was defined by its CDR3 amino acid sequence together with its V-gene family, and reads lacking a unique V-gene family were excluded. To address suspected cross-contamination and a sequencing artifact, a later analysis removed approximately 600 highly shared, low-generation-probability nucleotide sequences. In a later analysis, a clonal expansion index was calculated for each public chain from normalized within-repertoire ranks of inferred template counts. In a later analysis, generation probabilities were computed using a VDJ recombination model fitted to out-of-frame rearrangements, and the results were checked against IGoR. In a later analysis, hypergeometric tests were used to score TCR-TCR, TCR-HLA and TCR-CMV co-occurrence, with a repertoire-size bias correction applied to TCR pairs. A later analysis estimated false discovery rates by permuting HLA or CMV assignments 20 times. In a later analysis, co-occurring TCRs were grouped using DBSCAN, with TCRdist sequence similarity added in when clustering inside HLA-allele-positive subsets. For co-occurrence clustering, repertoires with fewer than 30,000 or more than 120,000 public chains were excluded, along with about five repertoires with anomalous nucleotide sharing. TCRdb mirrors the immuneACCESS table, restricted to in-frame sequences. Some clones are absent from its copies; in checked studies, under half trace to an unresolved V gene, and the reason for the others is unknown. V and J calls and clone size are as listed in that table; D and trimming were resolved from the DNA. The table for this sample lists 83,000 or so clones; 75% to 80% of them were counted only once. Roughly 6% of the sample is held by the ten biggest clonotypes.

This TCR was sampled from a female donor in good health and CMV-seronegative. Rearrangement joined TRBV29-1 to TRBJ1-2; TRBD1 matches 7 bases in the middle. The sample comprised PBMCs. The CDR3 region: CSVTGYYGYGYTF. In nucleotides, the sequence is TGCAGCGTGACAGGGTACTATGGCTATGGCTACACCTTC.